Below, one T cell receptor (beta chain) is given with its context. Its antigen remains unknown. This sample was included in a study of CD4 T cells in relation to SARS-CoV-2 and coronaviruses. Study-wide findings and caveats: Roughly 65% of donors had memory CD4+ clonotypes crossrecognizing SARS-CoV-2 and common cold coronavirus spike.

Assay used: immunoSEQ multiplex PCR; TCRdb lists only in-frame clones, some missing. The sample carries 35,000 or so clones, about 79% recorded once. V was cut by 6 bases and J by 8 bases, with 16 bases left in between. The V gene's germline CDR1 is MNHEY and CDR2 SMNVEV (reference sequence). The CDR3 covers 13 residues. Sequenced input: naive CD4+ T cells from PBMCs, cultured in vitro. Subset described: naive CD4+ T cells isolated by negative enrichment. The chain employs TRBV27 and TRBJ1-2; D gene unclear. The clonotype was recovered from an adult with COVID-19. The CDR3 nucleotides read TGTGCCAGCAGGGCTCAAATTAGCCGCGGCTACACCTTC. It translates to CASRAQISRGYTF.